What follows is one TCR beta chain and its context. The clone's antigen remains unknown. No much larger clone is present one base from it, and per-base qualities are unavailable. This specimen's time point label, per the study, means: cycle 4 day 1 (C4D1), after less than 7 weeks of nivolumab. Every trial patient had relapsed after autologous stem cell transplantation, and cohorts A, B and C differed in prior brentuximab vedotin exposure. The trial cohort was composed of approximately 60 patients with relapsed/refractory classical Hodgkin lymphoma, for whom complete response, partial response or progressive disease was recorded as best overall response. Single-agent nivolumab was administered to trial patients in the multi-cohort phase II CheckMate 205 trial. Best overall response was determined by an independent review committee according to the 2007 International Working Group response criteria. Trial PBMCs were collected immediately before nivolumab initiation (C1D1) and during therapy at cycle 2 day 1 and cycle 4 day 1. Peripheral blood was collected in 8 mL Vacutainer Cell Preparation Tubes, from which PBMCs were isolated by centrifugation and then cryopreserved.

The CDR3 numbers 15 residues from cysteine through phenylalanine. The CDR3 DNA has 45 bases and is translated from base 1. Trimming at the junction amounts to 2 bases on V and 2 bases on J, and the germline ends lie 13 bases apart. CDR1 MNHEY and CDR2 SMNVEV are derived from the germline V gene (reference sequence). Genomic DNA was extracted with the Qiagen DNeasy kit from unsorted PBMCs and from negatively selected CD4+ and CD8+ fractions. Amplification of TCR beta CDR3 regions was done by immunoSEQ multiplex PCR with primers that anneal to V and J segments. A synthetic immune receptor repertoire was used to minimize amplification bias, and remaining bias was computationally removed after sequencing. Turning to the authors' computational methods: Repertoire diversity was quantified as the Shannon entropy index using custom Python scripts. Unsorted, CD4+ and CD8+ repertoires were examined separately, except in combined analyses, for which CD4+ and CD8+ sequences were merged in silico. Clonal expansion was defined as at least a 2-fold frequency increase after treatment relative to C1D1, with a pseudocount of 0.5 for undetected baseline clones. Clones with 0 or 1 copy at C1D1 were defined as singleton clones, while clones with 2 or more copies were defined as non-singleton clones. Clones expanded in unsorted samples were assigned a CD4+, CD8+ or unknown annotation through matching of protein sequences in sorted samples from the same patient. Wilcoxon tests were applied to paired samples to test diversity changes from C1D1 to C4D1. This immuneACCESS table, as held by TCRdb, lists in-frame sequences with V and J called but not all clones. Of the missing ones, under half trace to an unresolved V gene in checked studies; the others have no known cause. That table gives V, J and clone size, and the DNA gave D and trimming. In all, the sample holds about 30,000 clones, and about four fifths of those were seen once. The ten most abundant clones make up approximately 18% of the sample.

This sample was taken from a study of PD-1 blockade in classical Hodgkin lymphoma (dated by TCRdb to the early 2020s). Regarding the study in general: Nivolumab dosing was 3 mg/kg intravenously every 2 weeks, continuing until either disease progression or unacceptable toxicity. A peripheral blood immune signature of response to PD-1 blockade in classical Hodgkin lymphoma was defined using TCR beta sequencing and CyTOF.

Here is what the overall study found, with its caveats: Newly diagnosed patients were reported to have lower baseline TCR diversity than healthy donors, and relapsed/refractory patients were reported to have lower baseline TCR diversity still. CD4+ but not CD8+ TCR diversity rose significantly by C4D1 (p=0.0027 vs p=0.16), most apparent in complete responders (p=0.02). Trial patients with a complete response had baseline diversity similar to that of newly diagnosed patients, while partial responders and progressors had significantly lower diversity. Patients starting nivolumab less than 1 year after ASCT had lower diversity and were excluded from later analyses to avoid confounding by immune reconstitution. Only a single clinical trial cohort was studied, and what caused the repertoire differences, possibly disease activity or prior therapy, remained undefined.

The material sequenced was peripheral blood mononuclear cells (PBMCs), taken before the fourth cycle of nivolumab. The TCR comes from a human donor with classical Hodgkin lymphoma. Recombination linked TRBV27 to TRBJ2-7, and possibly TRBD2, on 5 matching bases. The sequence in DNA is TGTGCCAGCAGTTTAAAAATGCCGGGAACCTACGAGCAGTACTTC. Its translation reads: CASSLKMPGTYEQYF.